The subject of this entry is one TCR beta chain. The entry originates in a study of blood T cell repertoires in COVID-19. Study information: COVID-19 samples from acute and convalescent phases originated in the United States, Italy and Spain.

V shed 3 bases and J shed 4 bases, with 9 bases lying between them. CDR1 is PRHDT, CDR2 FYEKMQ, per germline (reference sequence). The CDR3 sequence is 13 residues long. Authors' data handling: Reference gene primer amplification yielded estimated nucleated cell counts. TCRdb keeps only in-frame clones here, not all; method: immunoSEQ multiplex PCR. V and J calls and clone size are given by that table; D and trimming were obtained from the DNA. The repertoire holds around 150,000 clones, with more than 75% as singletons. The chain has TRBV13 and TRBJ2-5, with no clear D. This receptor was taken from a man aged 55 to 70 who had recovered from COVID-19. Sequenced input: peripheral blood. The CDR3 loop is CASSFSGGETQYF. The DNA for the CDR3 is TGTGCCAGCAGCTTCTCCGGTGGAGAGACCCAGTACTTC.